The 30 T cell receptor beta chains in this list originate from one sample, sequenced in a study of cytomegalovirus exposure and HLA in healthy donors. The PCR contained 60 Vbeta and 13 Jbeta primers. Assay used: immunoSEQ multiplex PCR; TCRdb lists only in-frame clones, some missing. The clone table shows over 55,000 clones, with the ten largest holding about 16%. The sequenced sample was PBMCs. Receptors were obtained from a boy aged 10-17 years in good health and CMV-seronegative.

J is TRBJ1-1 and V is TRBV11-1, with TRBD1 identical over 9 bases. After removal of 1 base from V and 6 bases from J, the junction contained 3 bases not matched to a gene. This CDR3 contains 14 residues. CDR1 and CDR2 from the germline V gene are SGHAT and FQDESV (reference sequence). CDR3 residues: CASSLEGDRAEAFF. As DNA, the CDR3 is TGTGCCAGCAGCTTAGAGGGGGACAGGGCTGAAGCTTTCTTT.

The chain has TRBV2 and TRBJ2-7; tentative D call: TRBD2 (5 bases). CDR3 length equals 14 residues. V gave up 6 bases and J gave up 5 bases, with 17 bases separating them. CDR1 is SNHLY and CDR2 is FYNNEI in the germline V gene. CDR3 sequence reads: CASRATPPGNEQYF. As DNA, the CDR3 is TGTGCCAGCAGGGCGACACCGCCCGGGAACGAGCAGTACTTC.

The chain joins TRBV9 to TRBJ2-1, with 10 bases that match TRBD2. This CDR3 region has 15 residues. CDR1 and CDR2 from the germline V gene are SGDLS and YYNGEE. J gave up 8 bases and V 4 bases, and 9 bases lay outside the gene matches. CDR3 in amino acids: CASSPRGLALYEQFF. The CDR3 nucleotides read TGTGCCAGCAGCCCTAGGGGACTAGCGCTCTATGAGCAGTTCTTC.

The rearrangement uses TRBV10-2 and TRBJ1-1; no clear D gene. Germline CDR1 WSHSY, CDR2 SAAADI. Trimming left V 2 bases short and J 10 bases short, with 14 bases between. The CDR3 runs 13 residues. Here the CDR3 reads CASSERSPQAAFF. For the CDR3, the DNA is TGCGCCAGCAGTGAGAGGAGTCCCCAAGCAGCTTTCTTT.

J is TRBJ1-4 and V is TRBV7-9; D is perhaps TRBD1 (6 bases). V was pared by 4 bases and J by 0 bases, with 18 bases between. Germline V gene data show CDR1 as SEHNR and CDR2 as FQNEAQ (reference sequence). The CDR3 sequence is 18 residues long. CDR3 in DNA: TGTGCCAGCAGCTGGACCCACAGGGTCGGGGCAACTAATGAAAAACTGTTTTTT. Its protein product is CASSWTHRVGATNEKLFF.

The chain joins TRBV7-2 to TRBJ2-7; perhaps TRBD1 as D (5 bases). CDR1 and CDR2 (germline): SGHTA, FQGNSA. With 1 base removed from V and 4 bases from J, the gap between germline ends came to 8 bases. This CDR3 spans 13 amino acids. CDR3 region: CASSLVTGYEQYF. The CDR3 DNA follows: TGTGCCAGCAGCTTAGTCACAGGATACGAGCAGTACTTC.

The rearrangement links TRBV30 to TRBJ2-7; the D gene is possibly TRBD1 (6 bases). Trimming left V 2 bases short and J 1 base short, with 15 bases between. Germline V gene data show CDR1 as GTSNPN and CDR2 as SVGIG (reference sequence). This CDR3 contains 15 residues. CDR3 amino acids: CAWSSHRVISYEQYF. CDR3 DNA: TGTGCCTGGAGTTCCCACAGGGTTATTTCCTACGAGCAGTACTTC.

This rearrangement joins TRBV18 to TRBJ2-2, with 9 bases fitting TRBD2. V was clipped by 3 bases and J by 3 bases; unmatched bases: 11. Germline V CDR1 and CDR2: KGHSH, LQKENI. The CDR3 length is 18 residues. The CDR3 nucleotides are TGTGCCAGCTCACCGAAGACTGTAGCGGGGGCCCACACCGGGGAGCTGTTTTTT. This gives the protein CASSPKTVAGAHTGELFF.

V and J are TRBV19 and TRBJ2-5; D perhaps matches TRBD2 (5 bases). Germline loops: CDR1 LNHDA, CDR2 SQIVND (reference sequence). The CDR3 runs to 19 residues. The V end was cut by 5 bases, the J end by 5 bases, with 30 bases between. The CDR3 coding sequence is TGTGCCAGTAGTGACGACCCCAATCCGAGGGCCCTGGGGTGGGAGACCCAGTACTTC. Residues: CASSDDPNPRALGWETQYF. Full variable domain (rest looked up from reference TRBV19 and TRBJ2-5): DGGITQSPKYLFRKEGQNVTLSCEQNLNHDAMYWYRQDPGQGLRLIYYSQIVNDFQKGDIAEGYSVSREKKESFPLTVTSAQKNPTAFYLCASSDDPNPRALGWETQYFGPGTRLLVL.

In nucleotides, the CDR3 is TGCAGCGTTGAGGGACTCCCACTTGGAGAGACCCAGTACTTC. Encoded protein: CSVEGLPLGETQYF. The chain has TRBV29-1 and TRBJ2-5; D is possibly TRBD2 (6 bases). Per germline, CDR1 SQVTM and CDR2 ANQGSEA. This CDR3 spans 14 amino acids. Trimming pared 3 bases from V and 4 bases from J, leaving 15 bases between.

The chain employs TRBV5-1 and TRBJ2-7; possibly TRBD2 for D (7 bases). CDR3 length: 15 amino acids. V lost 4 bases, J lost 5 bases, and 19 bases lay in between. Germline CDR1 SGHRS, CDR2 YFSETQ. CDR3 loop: CASSRAGGGADEQYF. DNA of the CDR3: TGCGCCAGCAGCCGCGCCGGCGGGGGCGCGGACGAGCAGTACTTC.

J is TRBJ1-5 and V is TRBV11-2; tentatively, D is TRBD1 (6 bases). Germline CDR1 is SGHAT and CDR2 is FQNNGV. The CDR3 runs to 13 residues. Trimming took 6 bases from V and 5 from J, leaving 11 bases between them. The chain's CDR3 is CASSRNRDQPQHF. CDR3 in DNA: TGTGCCAGCAGTCGAAACAGGGATCAGCCCCAGCATTTT.

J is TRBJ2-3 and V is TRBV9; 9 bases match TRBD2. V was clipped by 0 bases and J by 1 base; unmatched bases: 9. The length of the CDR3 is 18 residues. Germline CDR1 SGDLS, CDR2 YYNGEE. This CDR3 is CASSVDFSGSKGTDTQYF. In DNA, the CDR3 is TGTGCCAGCAGCGTAGATTTTAGCGGGAGTAAAGGCACAGATACGCAGTATTTT. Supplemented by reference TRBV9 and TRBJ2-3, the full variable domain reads DSGVTQTPKHLITATGQRVTLRCSPRSGDLSVYWYQQSLDQGLQFLIQYYNGEERAKGNILERFSAQQFPDLHSELNLSSLELGDSALYFCASSVDFSGSKGTDTQYFGPGTRLTVL.

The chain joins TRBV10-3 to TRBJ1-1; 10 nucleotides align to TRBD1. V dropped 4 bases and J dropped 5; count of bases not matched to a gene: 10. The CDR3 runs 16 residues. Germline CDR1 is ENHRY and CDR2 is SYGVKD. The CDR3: CAISGRDRGLATEAFF. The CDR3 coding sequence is TGTGCCATCAGTGGGAGGGACAGGGGTTTAGCTACTGAAGCTTTCTTT.

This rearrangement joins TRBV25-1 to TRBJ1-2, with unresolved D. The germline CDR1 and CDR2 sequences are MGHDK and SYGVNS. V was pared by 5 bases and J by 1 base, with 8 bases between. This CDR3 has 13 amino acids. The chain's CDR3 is CASSTANNYGYTF. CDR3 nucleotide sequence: TGTGCCAGCAGTACAGCTAATAACTATGGCTACACCTTC.

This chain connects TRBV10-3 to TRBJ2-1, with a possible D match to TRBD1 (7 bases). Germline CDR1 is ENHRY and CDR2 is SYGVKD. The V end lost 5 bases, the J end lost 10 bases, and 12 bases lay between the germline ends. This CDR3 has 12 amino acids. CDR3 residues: CAISTSGGEQFF. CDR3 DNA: TGTGCCATCAGTACCTCAGGGGGGGAGCAGTTCTTC.

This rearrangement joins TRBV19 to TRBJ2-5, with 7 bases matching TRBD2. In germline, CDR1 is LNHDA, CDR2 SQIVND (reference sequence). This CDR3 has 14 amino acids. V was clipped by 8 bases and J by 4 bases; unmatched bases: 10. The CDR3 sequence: CASGTGGTGETQYF. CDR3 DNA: TGTGCCAGTGGGACGGGGGGAACGGGAGAGACCCAGTACTTC.

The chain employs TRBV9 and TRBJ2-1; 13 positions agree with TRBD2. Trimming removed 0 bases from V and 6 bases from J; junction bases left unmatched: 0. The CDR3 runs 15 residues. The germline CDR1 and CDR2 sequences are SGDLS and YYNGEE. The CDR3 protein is CASSVGTSGSNEQFF. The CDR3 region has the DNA TGTGCCAGCAGCGTAGGGACTAGCGGGAGCAATGAGCAGTTCTTC.

The CDR3 sequence is CASSAGQGGNYEQYF. The DNA of the CDR3 is TGTGCCAGCAGCGCCGGACAGGGAGGAAACTACGAGCAGTACTTC. The V call is TRBV9, the J call TRBJ2-7; TRBD1 aligns across 8 bases. Germline trimming cut 3 bases from V and 3 bases from J; bases unmatched to any gene: 8. Germline V gene data show CDR1 as SGDLS and CDR2 as YYNGEE. CDR3 size: 15 residues.

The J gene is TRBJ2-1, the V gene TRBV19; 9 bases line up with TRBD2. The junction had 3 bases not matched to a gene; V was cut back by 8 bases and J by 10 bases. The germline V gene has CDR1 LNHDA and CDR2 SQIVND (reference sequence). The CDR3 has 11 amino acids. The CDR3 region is CASSLAGEQFF. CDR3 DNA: TGTGCCAGTTCTCTAGCGGGAGAGCAGTTCTTC.

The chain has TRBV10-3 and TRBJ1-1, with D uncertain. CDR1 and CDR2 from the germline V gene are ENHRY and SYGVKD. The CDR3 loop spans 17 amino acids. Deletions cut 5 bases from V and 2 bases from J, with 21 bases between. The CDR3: CAISPLIGRFSNTEAFF. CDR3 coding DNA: TGTGCCATCAGTCCCCTTATTGGGAGATTTTCTAACACTGAAGCTTTCTTT.

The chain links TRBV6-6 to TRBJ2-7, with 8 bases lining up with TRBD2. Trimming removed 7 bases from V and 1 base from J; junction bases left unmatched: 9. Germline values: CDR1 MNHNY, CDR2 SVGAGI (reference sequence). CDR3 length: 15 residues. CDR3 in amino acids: CASTPLAGQSYEQYF. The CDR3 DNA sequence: TGTGCCAGCACCCCCCTAGCGGGCCAGTCCTACGAGCAGTACTTC.

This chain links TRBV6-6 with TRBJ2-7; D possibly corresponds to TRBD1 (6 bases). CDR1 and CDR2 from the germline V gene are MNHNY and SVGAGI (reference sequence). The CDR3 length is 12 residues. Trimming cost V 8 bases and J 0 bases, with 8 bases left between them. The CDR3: CASGQSSYEQYF. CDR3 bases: TGTGCCAGCGGACAGTCCTCCTACGAGCAGTACTTC.

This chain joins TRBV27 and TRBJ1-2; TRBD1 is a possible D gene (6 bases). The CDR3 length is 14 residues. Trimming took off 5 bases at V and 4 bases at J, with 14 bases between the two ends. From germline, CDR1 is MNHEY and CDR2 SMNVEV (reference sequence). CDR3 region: CASSPRQVSYGYTF. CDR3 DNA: TGTGCCAGCAGTCCACGACAGGTGAGCTATGGCTACACCTTC.

In DNA, the CDR3 is TGTGCCAGCAGCTTCCCCCTAGTCCCGAACACTGAAGCTTTCTTT. It yields the protein CASSFPLVPNTEAFF. This rearrangement joins TRBV7-9 to TRBJ1-1; the D is unclear. Germline V gene lookup returns CDR1 SEHNR and CDR2 FQNEAQ (reference sequence). The CDR3 is made up of 15 amino acids. The V end was cut by 3 bases, the J end by 1 base, with 12 bases between.

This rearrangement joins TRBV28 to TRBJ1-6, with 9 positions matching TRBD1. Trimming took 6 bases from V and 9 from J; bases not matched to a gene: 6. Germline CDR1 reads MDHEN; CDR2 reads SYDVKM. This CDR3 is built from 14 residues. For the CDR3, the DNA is TGTGCCAGCAGGGCGGGACAGGGTGGTTCACCCCTCCACTTT. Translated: CASRAGQGGSPLHF.

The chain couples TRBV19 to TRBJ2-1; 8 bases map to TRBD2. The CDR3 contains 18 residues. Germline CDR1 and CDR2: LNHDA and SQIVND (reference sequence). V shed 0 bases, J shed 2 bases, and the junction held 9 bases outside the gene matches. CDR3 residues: CASSIDRGGYSTYNEQFF. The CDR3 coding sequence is TGTGCCAGTAGTATAGATCGGGGGGGCTACTCTACCTACAATGAGCAGTTCTTC. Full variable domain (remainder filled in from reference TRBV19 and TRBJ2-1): DGGITQSPKYLFRKEGQNVTLSCEQNLNHDAMYWYRQDPGQGLRLIYYSQIVNDFQKGDIAEGYSVSREKKESFPLTVTSAQKNPTAFYLCASSIDRGGYSTYNEQFFGPGTRLTVL.

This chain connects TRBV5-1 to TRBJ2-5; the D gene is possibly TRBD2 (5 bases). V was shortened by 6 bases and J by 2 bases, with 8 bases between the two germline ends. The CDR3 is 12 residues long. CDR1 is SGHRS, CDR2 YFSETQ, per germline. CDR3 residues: CASNRGQETQYF. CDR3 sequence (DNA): TGCGCCAGCAATCGGGGTCAAGAGACCCAGTACTTC.

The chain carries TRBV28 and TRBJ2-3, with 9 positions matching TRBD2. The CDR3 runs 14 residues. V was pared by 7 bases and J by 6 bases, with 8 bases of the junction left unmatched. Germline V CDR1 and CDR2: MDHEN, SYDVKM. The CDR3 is CASISGRIADTQYF. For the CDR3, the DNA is TGTGCCAGCATCAGCGGGAGGATCGCGGATACGCAGTATTTT.

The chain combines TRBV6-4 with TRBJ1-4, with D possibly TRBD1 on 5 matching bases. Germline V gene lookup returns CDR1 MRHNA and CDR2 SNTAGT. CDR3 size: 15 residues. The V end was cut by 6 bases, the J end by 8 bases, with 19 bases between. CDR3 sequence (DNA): TGTGCCAGCAGGCCTTGGGGAGGGGCCCGAGAAAAACTGTTTTTT. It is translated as CASRPWGGAREKLFF.